This section outlines one TCR beta chain sequence together with its context. Germline loops: CDR1 PRHDT, CDR2 FYEKMQ (reference sequence). The CDR3 contains 18 residues. Deletions cut 2 bases from V and 11 bases from J, with 25 bases between. The data originate from a study of blood T cell repertoires in COVID-19. Profiled with immunoSEQ multiplex PCR; TCRdb holds only in-frame clones, not every one. The table has approximately 240,000 clones, roughly 85% seen once. The chain recombines TRBV13 with TRBJ1-6, with D possibly TRBD1 on 5 matching bases. Specimen: peripheral blood. The TCR originated in a man aged 50 to 60 who had recovered from COVID-19. The CDR3 protein is CASSLNSGLGSSVTPLHF. CDR3 in DNA: TGTGCCAGCAGCTTAAACTCAGGGTTGGGTTCATCAGTGACACCCCTCCACTTT.